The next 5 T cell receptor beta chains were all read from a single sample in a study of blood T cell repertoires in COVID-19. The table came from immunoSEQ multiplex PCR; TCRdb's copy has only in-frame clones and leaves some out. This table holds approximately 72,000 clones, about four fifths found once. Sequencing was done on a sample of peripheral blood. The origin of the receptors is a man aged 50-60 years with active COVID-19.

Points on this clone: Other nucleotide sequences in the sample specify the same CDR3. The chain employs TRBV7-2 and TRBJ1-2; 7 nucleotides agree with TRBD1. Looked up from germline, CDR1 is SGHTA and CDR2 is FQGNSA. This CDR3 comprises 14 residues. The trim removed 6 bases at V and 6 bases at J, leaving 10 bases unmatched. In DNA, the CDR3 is TGTGCCAGCAGTCCACAGGGGCAGACCGATGGCTACACCTTC. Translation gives CASSPQGQTDGYTF.

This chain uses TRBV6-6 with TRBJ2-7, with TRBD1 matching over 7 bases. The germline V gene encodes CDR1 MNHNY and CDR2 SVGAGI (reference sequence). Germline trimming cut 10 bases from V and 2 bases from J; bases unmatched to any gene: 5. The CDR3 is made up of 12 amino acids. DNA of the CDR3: TGTGCCACGAGGACAGGACCCTACGAGCAGTACTTC. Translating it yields CATRTGPYEQYF.

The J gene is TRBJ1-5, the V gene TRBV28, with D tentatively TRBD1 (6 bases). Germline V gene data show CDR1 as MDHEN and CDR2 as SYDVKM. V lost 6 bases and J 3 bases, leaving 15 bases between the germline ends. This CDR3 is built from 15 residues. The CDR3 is CASSIRTVFNQPQHF. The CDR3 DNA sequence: TGTGCCAGCAGCATCCGGACAGTCTTCAATCAGCCCCAGCATTTT.

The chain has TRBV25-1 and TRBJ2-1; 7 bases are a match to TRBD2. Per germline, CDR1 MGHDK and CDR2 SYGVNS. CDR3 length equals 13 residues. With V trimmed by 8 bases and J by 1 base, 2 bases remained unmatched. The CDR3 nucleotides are TGTGCCAGCCTAGCGGATTCCTACAATGAGCAGTTCTTC. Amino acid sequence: CASLADSYNEQFF.

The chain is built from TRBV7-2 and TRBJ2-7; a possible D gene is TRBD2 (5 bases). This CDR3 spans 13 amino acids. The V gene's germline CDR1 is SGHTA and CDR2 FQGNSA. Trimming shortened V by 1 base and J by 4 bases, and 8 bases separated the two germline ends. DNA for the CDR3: TGTGCCAGCAGCTTAGAAGCGGAATACGAGCAGTACTTC. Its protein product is CASSLEAEYEQYF.